This TCR beta chain was obtained from a study of T-cell reconstitution after alpha-beta-depleted transplantation in children. Unique molecular identifiers were incorporated when the TCRbeta library was constructed. One entry per CDR3 protein, called by TCRdb with MiXCR from the PCR reads. In the table there are approximately 1,000,000 distinct CDR3 sequences, roughly 29% of which are singletons. The CDR3 covers 11 residues. V was cut by 8 bases and J by 3 bases, with 7 bases left in between. Germline lookup yields CDR1 SNHLY and CDR2 FYNNEI. This clonotype was detected a few times. The TCR originated in a boy in the first two years of life who had a stem cell transplant for SCID, so the T cells may come from the graft donor. V is TRBV2 and J is TRBJ1-1; the D is unclear. The specimen was PBMCs, mostly from graft donor cells, collected 360 days after TCRalphabeta/CD19-depleted stem cell transplant. This chain's CDR3 is CASGIYTEAFF. The DNA of the CDR3 is TGTGCCAGCGGGATTTACACTGAAGCTTTCTTT.